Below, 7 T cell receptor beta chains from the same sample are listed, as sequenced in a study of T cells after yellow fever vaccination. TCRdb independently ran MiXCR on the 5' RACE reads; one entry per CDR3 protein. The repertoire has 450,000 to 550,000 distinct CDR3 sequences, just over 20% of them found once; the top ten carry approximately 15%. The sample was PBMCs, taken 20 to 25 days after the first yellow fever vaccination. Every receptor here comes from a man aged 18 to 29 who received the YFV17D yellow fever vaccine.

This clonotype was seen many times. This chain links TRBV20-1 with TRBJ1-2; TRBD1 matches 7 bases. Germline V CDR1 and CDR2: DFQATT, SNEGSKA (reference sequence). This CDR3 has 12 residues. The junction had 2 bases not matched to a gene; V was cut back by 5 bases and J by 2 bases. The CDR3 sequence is CSASTGNYGYTF. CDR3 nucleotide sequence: TGCAGTGCTTCGACAGGGAACTATGGCTACACCTTC.

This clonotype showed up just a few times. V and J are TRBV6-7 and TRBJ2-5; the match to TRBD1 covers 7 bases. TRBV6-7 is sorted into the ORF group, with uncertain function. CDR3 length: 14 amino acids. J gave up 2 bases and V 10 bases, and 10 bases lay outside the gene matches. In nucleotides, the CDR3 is TGTGCCACCACAATAGGGACAGAGCAAGAGACCCAGTACTTC. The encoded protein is CATTIGTEQETQYF.

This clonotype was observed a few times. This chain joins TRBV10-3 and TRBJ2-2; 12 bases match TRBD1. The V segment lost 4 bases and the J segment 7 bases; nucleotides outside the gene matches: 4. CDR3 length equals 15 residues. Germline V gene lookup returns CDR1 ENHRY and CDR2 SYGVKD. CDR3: CAISGDRGRIGELFF. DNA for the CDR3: TGTGCCATCAGTGGGGACAGGGGGCGCATCGGGGAGCTGTTTTTT.

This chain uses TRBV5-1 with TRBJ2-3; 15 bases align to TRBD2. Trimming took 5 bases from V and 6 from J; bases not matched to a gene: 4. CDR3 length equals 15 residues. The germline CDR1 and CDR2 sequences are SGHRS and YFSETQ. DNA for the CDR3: TGCGCCAGCAGAGGGACTAGCGGGGGGACGGATACGCAGTATTTT. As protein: CASRGTSGGTDTQYF.

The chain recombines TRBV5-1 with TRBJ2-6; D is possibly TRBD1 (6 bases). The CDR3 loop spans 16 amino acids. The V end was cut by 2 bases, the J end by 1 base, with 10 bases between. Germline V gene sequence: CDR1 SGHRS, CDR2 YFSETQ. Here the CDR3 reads CASSFYRVSGANVLTF. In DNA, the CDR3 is TGCGCCAGCAGCTTTTACAGGGTTTCTGGGGCCAACGTCCTGACTTTC.

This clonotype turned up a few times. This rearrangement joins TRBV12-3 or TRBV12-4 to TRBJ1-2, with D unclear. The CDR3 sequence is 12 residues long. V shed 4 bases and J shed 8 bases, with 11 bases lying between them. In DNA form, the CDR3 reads TGTGCCAGCAGTTCCGACCCGAGGGGCTACACCTTC. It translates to CASSSDPRGYTF.

The CDR3 reads CASRLRRNEQFF. CDR3 nucleotides: TGTGCCAGCAGACTTCGGCGCAATGAGCAGTTCTTC. The chain joins TRBV6-2 or TRBV6-3 to TRBJ2-1; D unclear. The germline gives CDR1 MNHEY, CDR2 SVGEGT. V lost 6 bases and J lost 6, with 9 bases in between. The CDR3 sequence is 12 residues long.